A single sample gave rise to the 15 T cell receptor beta chains below, sequenced in a study of shared clonotypes between healthy human individuals. Some clones are missing from TCRdb's copy, which holds only in-frame ones; the method was immunoSEQ multiplex PCR. The table includes around 200,000 clones, approximately 62% detected once. Source material: memory CD4+ T cells sorted from blood. Regarding subset: CD45RA-negative fraction. Receptor source: a man aged 25 to 40 in good health.

The genes are TRBV5-4 and TRBJ2-3; possible D gene TRBD2, 6 bases. The CDR3 has 14 residues. V gave up 4 bases and J gave up 6 bases, with 15 bases separating them. Germline lookup yields CDR1 SGHNT and CDR2 YYREEE (reference sequence). This chain's CDR3 is CASSPREGGDTQYF. DNA of the CDR3: TGTGCCAGCAGCCCCCGCGAGGGAGGTGATACGCAGTATTTT.

V is TRBV6-6 and J is TRBJ1-5; D is unresolved. This CDR3 spans 12 amino acids. Germline V gene sequence: CDR1 MNHNY, CDR2 SVGAGI (reference sequence). The V gene lost 5 bases and the J gene lost 8 bases, with 10 bases spanning the gap. This CDR3 is CASSRIREPQHF. The DNA for the CDR3 is TGTGCCAGCAGTCGGATAAGGGAGCCCCAGCATTTT.

The chain carries TRBV10-3 and TRBJ2-1; tentatively, D is TRBD2 (5 bases). Between the trimmed V and J ends, which lost 7 bases and 7 bases, there was a span of 14 bases. Looked up from germline, CDR1 is ENHRY and CDR2 is SYGVKD. CDR3 length equals 13 residues. In nucleotides, the CDR3 is TGTGCCATCACCCGGGATTTACTGAATGAGCAGTTCTTC. It translates to CAITRDLLNEQFF.

The V gene is TRBV7-2, the J gene TRBJ2-7, with D perhaps TRBD2 (6 bases). Germline V gene sequence: CDR1 SGHTA, CDR2 FQGNSA. The length of the CDR3 is 16 residues. Trimming removed 6 bases at V and 2 bases at J, with 20 bases between. The CDR3 bases are TGTGCCAGCAGTCGATCGGGGCTAGGGACTCCCTACGAGCAGTACTTC. Translation: CASSRSGLGTPYEQYF.

The chain is built from TRBV2 and TRBJ2-3; a possible D gene is TRBD1 (5 bases). V was shortened by 6 bases and J by 5 bases, with 12 bases between the two germline ends. Germline V CDR1 and CDR2: SNHLY, FYNNEI. CDR3 length: 13 residues. The CDR3 bases are TGTGCCAGCAGCGTGACAGTGGGAGATACGCAGTATTTT. It specifies CASSVTVGDTQYF.

J is TRBJ1-3 and V is TRBV5-1; 7 positions agree with TRBD1. The CDR3 covers 17 residues. CDR1 SGHRS and CDR2 YFSETQ come from the germline V gene. The J segment lost 2 bases and the V segment lost 2 bases, leaving 10 bases of the junction unmatched. The CDR3 region is CASSLSTGSHAGNTIYF. As DNA, the CDR3 is TGCGCCAGCAGCTTATCGACAGGGAGTCATGCTGGAAACACCATATATTTT.

The table lists this clone with a count of one. The chain uses TRBV5-4 and TRBJ2-1, with 16 bases fitting TRBD2. V was pared by 3 bases and J by 1 base, with 7 bases of the junction left unmatched. The CDR3 runs to 19 residues. CDR1 is SGHNT and CDR2 is YYREEE in the germline V gene (reference sequence). CDR3 bases: TGTGCCAGCAGCTCACCGGGACTAGCGGGAGGGAAATCCTACAATGAGCAGTTCTTC. It codes for CASSSPGLAGGKSYNEQFF.

This clone came up a few times. This rearrangement joins TRBV5-1 to TRBJ1-3, with D perhaps TRBD1 (6 bases). CDR3 length: 16 residues. The germline V gene has CDR1 SGHRS and CDR2 YFSETQ. With 3 bases removed from V and 2 bases from J, the gap between germline ends came to 15 bases. CDR3 residues: CASSSRGGAAGNTIYF. In DNA, the CDR3 is TGCGCCAGCAGCTCCCGTGGGGGGGCGGCTGGAAACACCATATATTTT.

This rearrangement joins TRBV5-6 to TRBJ1-1; no firm D call. Germline CDR1 and CDR2: SGHDT and YYEEEE. Trimming removed 1 base at V and 1 base at J, with 2 bases between. The CDR3 runs 12 residues. The CDR3: CASSLQNTEAFF. The CDR3 nucleotides read TGTGCCAGCAGCTTGCAGAACACTGAAGCTTTCTTT.

This chain links TRBV5-1 with TRBJ2-6; D not certain. Germline values: CDR1 SGHRS, CDR2 YFSETQ. Trimming cost V 2 bases and J 3 bases, with 9 bases left between them. The CDR3 has 15 residues. CDR3 in DNA: TGCGCCAGCAGCTTTTCGACGCTTGGGGCCAACGTCCTGACTTTC. Protein: CASSFSTLGANVLTF.

At least ten counts were recorded for this clone. The genes are TRBV28 and TRBJ2-7; TRBD1 or TRBD2 may be the D gene (5 bases each). V gave up 5 bases and J gave up 11 bases, with 13 bases separating them. CDR3 length: 11 amino acids. Germline V gene lookup returns CDR1 MDHEN and CDR2 SYDVKM. Here the CDR3 DNA reads TGTGCCAGCAGTCGAGGGACCAGAGAGTACTTC. Translated: CASSRGTREYF.

This clone was seen at least ten times. The V call is TRBV6-6, the J call TRBJ2-3; TRBD1 might be the D (6 bases). Germline CDR1 and CDR2: MNHNY and SVGAGI (reference sequence). Deletions cut 7 bases from V and 0 bases from J, with 11 bases between. The CDR3 length is 14 residues. Written as DNA, the CDR3 is TGTGCCAGCACTCCGCAGGGGAGCACAGATACGCAGTATTTT. It translates to CASTPQGSTDTQYF.

This clone turned up a few times. CDR3 sequence reads: CASRGPGLPNTGELFF. Written as DNA, the CDR3 is TGTGCCAGCAGGGGACCGGGACTACCAAACACCGGGGAGCTGTTTTTT. The chain has TRBV25-1 and TRBJ2-2; TRBD2 aligns across 7 bases. This CDR3 has 16 amino acids. The junction had 9 bases not matched to a gene; V was cut back by 6 bases and J by 2 bases. CDR1 is MGHDK, CDR2 SYGVNS, per germline.

A few counts support this clone. The chain carries TRBV4-3 and TRBJ1-1; D remains unclear. Germline lookup yields CDR1 LGHNA and CDR2 YSLEER. CDR3 length: 14 amino acids. V lost 1 base to trimming and J lost 1 base, with 7 bases between them. Here the CDR3 DNA reads TGCGCCAGCAGCCAAGCAAACAGGAACACTGAAGCTTTCTTT. Its translation is CASSQANRNTEAFF.

A few counts support this clone. The chain has TRBV30 and TRBJ1-5, with TRBD1 matching 8 bases. This CDR3 has 15 amino acids. V trimming: 0 bases; J trimming: 9 bases; junction bases outside the gene matches: 10. In germline, CDR1 is GTSNPN, CDR2 SVGIG (reference sequence). As DNA, the CDR3 is TGTGCCTGGAGTGTAAGGGACAGGCCCTCGGGGCCCCAGCATTTT. Its translation is CAWSVRDRPSGPQHF.